The 21 T cell receptor beta chains below all came from one sample that was sequenced in a study of T-cell memory formation after mild COVID-19. Via MiXCR, TCRdb re-called the 5' RACE reads, giving one row per CDR3 protein. This repertoire shows approximately 150,000 distinct CDR3 sequences, 15% to 20% found once; its top ten account for 2% to 2.5%. Material for sequencing was PBMCs or a T cell subset sorted from them (not recorded which). These TCRs come from an adult woman who had mild COVID-19 (a few samples of this study predate the infection). Cell type and time point are not known.

V and J are TRBV20-1 and TRBJ1-1, with D possibly matching TRBD1 (6 bases). Trimming stripped 5 bases from V and 7 bases from J, with 23 bases between. This CDR3 is 15 amino acids long. Germline CDR1 DFQATT, CDR2 SNEGSKA (reference sequence). The CDR3 nucleotides are TGCAGTGCTCGCGAAGCGGCTGACAGGAGCTATGAAGCTTTCTTT. It is translated as CSAREAADRSYEAFF.

This clonotype was seen more than once but under ten times. V usage is TRBV18 and J usage is TRBJ2-1, with no clear D. The CDR3 contains 13 residues. CDR1 is KGHSH, CDR2 LQKENI, per germline. V lost 5 bases to trimming and J lost 7 bases, with 12 bases between them. The CDR3 sequence: CASSSDRRNEQFF. CDR3 bases: TGTGCCAGCTCATCAGACCGACGTAATGAGCAGTTCTTC.

The chain joins TRBV7-3 to TRBJ1-5; TRBD1 agrees at 7 bases. Germline CDR1 is SGHTA and CDR2 is FQGTGA. CDR3 size: 13 residues. V shed 5 bases, J shed 5 bases, and the junction held 3 bases outside the gene matches. The CDR3 spells CASSPDRDQPQHF. Here the CDR3 DNA reads TGTGCCAGCAGCCCCGACAGGGATCAGCCCCAGCATTTT.

This clonotype was observed a handful of times. The rearrangement links TRBV27 to TRBJ2-7; D gene unclear. V lost 2 bases and J lost 2, with 10 bases in between. The CDR3 loop spans 14 amino acids. In germline, CDR1 is MNHEY, CDR2 SMNVEV (reference sequence). The CDR3 loop is CASSLEVGTYEQYF. As DNA, the CDR3 is TGTGCCAGCAGTTTAGAGGTCGGAACCTACGAGCAGTACTTC.

This clonotype has just a few counts. This chain connects TRBV11-2 to TRBJ1-2; D is unresolved. The CDR3 length is 12 residues. Germline CDR1 reads SGHAT; CDR2 reads FQNNGV. The germline V and J ends were trimmed by 0 bases and 6 bases, with 5 bases remaining between them. CDR3 loop: CASSLESNGYTF. CDR3 DNA: TGTGCCAGCAGCTTAGAGAGTAATGGCTACACCTTC.

This clonotype was observed a few times. This sequence joins TRBV3-1 and TRBJ2-3, with D maybe TRBD2 (6 bases). With 2 bases removed from V and 1 base from J, the gap between germline ends came to 16 bases. This CDR3 contains 17 residues. Germline CDR1 reads LGHDT; CDR2 reads YNNKEL (reference sequence). CDR3 region: CASSQPASSEGTDTQYF. As DNA, the CDR3 is TGTGCCAGCAGCCAACCTGCCTCTAGCGAGGGCACAGATACGCAGTATTTT.

This clonotype was detected only a few times. The CDR3 region has the DNA TGCAGTGCTAGAGTAGGTGACAGGGCGAACTACGAGCAGTACTTC. Translation: CSARVGDRANYEQYF. The V gene is TRBV20-1, the J gene TRBJ2-7, with 7 bases matching TRBD1. V trimming: 1 base; J trimming: 3 bases; junction bases outside the gene matches: 9. CDR1 is DFQATT, CDR2 SNEGSKA, per germline (reference sequence). This CDR3 region has 15 residues.

This clonotype was counted a few times. The chain carries TRBV20-1 and TRBJ2-1; 7 nucleotides match TRBD2. CDR1 DFQATT and CDR2 SNEGSKA come from the germline V gene (reference sequence). CDR3 length: 10 residues. The CDR3 nucleotides are TGCAGCCCCATGCGGGGGAAGCAGTTCTTC. Its translation is CSPMRGKQFF.

This clonotype was detected only a few times. V and J are TRBV4-1 and TRBJ2-2; D possibly matches TRBD1 or TRBD2 (6 bases each). This CDR3 has 15 residues. Germline V gene lookup returns CDR1 MGHRA and CDR2 YSYEKL. The V gene lost 5 bases and the J gene lost 4 bases, with 14 bases spanning the gap. CDR3: CASSTPWGATGELFF. Here the CDR3 DNA reads TGCGCCAGCAGCACCCCCTGGGGGGCCACCGGGGAGCTGTTTTTT.

CDR3 nucleotides: TGCAGTGCCCTACAGGGGACGAATCAGCCCCAGCATTTT. Residues: CSALQGTNQPQHF. The chain joins TRBV20-1 to TRBJ1-5; TRBD1 matches 7 bases. Germline V lookup: CDR1 DFQATT, CDR2 SNEGSKA (reference sequence). This CDR3 comprises 13 residues. With V trimmed by 6 bases and J by 4 bases, 6 bases remained unmatched.

V is TRBV25-1 and J is TRBJ2-2, with D possibly being TRBD1 or TRBD2 (5 bases each). This CDR3 is 15 amino acids long. The germline gives CDR1 MGHDK, CDR2 SYGVNS. The ends were cut back, 8 bases at V and 2 bases at J, with 15 bases in the middle. DNA of the CDR3: TGTGCCAGCCGGGATGAGACAGCCAACACCGGGGAGCTGTTTTTT. Protein sequence: CASRDETANTGELFF.

This clonotype was detected ten times or more. V gene TRBV24-1 combines with J gene TRBJ1-1; TRBD1 is a possible D gene (6 bases). The CDR3 has 13 residues. Trimming removed 6 bases from V and 2 bases from J, with 9 bases in between. CDR1 is KGHDR, CDR2 SFDVKD, per germline. The CDR3 loop reads CATSTGPNTEAFF. The CDR3 DNA is TGTGCCACCAGTACAGGGCCAAACACTGAAGCTTTCTTT.

This clonotype appeared a few times. V gene TRBV7-2 combines with J gene TRBJ2-6, with D hard to call. Between the trimmed V and J ends, which lost 5 bases and 0 bases, there was a span of 8 bases. Looked up from germline, CDR1 is SGHTA and CDR2 is FQGNSA. The CDR3 loop spans 15 amino acids. The CDR3 DNA is TGTGCCAGCAGCGCCCACCCCTCTGGGGCCAACGTCCTGACTTTC. Its translation is CASSAHPSGANVLTF.

This clonotype was seen a few times. The rearrangement joins TRBV7-2 to TRBJ1-4, with D unresolved. The germline gives CDR1 SGHTA, CDR2 FQGNSA. The CDR3 sequence is 11 residues long. Trimming left V 5 bases short and J 8 bases short, with 6 bases between. The CDR3 loop reads CASSSGEKLFF. The CDR3 region has the DNA TGTGCCAGCAGCAGCGGGGAAAAACTGTTTTTT. Full variable domain (missing parts from reference TRBV7-2 and TRBJ1-4): GAGVSQSPSNKVTEKGKDVELRCDPISGHTALYWYRQSLGQGLEFLIYFQGNSAPDKSGLPSDRFSAERTGGSVSTLTIQRTQQEDSAVYLCASSSGEKLFFGSGTQLSVL.

This clonotype was seen at least ten times. The chain employs TRBV7-2 and TRBJ2-4, with D uncertain. Germline V lookup: CDR1 SGHTA, CDR2 FQGNSA. The CDR3 spans 16 residues. V gave up 4 bases and J gave up 5 bases, with 18 bases separating them. CDR3 DNA sequence: TGTGCCAGCAGCTCCCTACGGGCACAGCCCCAAAACATTCAGTACTTC. It codes for CASSSLRAQPQNIQYF.

This clonotype came up a few times. The V call is TRBV5-1, the J call TRBJ2-7; 9 nucleotides line up with TRBD2. The CDR3 has 14 residues. Germline CDR1 and CDR2: SGHRS and YFSETQ. J was trimmed by 5 bases and V by 4 bases; bases with no gene match: 7. CDR3 protein: CASSPRASGNEQYF. Here the CDR3 DNA reads TGCGCCAGCAGCCCCAGGGCTAGCGGGAACGAGCAGTACTTC.

This sequence joins TRBV11-2 and TRBJ1-1; possibly TRBD1 for D (6 bases). This CDR3 comprises 15 residues. The ends were cut back, 7 bases at V and 3 bases at J, with 18 bases in the middle. Germline CDR1 is SGHAT and CDR2 is FQNNGV. CDR3 DNA: TGTGCCAGCACCCTAGAAGGTGGGGGGCACACTGAAGCTTTCTTT. It encodes CASTLEGGGHTEAFF.

The chain uses TRBV7-3 and TRBJ2-3; D is uncertain. The CDR3 contains 13 residues. The V and J ends lost 7 bases and 5 bases respectively, with 13 bases between them. The V gene's germline CDR1 is SGHTA and CDR2 FQGTGA. The CDR3: CASILTSGDTQYF. The CDR3 DNA follows: TGTGCCAGCATCCTTACTTCGGGAGATACGCAGTATTTT. The full variable domain, completed using reference TRBV7-3 and TRBJ2-3, is GAGVSQTPSNKVTEKGKYVELRCDPISGHTALYWYRQSLGQGPEFLIYFQGTGAADDSGLPNDRFFAVRPEGSVSTLKIQRTERGDSAVYLCASILTSGDTQYFGPGTRLTVL.

This clonotype was seen a few times. The rearrangement uses TRBV19 and TRBJ2-3, with a weak D call TRBD1 (6 bases). The CDR3 covers 15 residues. Per the germline V gene, CDR1 is LNHDA and CDR2 is SQIVND (reference sequence). Deletions cut 8 bases from V and 6 bases from J, with 21 bases between. CDR3 DNA: TGTGCCAGTGCTGAACAGGGAAAGCACATCGATACGCAGTATTTT. Its translation is CASAEQGKHIDTQYF.

As regards this clonotype: One junction end disagrees with the germline gene, perhaps due to a read error. The chain employs TRBV24-1 and TRBJ2-3, with 9 bases matching TRBD1. The CDR3 loop spans 13 amino acids. Germline V gene sequence: CDR1 KGHDR, CDR2 SFDVKD. The CDR3 sequence is CATSATPGQGANF. Here the CDR3 DNA reads TGTGCCACCAGTGCCACTCCGGGACAGGGAGCTAATTTT.

This clonotype was seen only a few times. V usage is TRBV7-3 and J usage is TRBJ1-1; possibly TRBD1 for D (5 bases). The CDR3 runs 14 residues. Looked up from germline, CDR1 is SGHTA and CDR2 is FQGTGA. Trimming took 3 bases from V and 1 from J, leaving 9 bases between them. The CDR3 protein is CASSFGTPNTEAFF. CDR3 bases: TGTGCCAGCAGCTTCGGGACTCCGAACACTGAAGCTTTCTTT.